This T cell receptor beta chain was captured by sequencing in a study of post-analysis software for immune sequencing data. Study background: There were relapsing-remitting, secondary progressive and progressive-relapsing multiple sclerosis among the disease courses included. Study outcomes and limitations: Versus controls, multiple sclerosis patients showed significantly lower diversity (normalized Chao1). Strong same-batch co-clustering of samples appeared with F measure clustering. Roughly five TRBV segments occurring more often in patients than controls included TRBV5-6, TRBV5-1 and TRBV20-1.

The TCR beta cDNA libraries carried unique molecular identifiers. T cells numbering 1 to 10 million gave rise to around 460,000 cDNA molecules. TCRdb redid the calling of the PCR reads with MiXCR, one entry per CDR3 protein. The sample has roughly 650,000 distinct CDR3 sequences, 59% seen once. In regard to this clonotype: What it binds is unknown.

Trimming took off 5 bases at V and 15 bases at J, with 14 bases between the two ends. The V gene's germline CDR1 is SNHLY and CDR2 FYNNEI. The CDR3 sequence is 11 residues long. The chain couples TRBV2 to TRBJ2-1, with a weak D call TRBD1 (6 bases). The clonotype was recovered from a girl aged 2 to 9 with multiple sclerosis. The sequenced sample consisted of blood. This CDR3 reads CASSSTGSRFF. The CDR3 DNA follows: TGTGCCAGCAGTTCCACAGGGTCGCGGTTCTTC. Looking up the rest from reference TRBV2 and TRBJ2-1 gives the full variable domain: EPEVTQTPSHQVTQMGQEVILRCVPISNHLYFYWYRQILGQKVEFLVSFYNNEISEKSEIFDDQFSVERPDGSNFTLKIRSTKLEDSAMYFCASSSTGSRFFGPGTRLTVL.